This T cell receptor (beta chain) originates from a study of blood T cell repertoires in COVID-19. Overall study context: Acute-phase and convalescent COVID-19 samples originated in the United States, Italy and Spain. The cDNA or gDNA used as material had been derived from T cells, B-cell-depleted T cells, or PBMCs.

Germline V lookup: CDR1 SNHLY, CDR2 FYNNEI. Trimming shortened V by 8 bases and J by 5 bases, and 15 bases separated the two germline ends. This CDR3 is 13 amino acids long. Source study methods: Counts of nucleated cells, estimated from reference gene primer amplification, were obtained. The protocol was immunoSEQ multiplex PCR, while the TCRdb copy is restricted to in-frame clones and leaves out a portion. V, J and clone size reflect that table, while D and trimming were determined from the DNA. The sample carries fewer than 55,000 clones, 84% recorded once. Sequencing was performed on peripheral blood. The rearrangement uses TRBV2 and TRBJ2-5, with D possibly being TRBD1 (5 bases). This clonotype originated in a man aged 50 or older with acute or convalescent COVID-19. This CDR3 reads CASLLERQETQYF. CDR3 nucleotides: TGTGCCAGCTTACTCGAGAGACAGGAGACCCAGTACTTC.